This T cell receptor (beta chain) was obtained from a study of tumor and adjacent non-tumor tissue in lung cancer. The template was RNA from unsorted bulk tissue. Germline loops: CDR1 DFQATT, CDR2 SNEGSKA (reference sequence). The length of the CDR3 is 14 residues. Remarks on this clonotype: Germline is not matched at one junction end, which may reflect a read error.

The library came from three nested PCR rounds adapted from ARM-PCR protocols. One entry per CDR3 protein, called by TCRdb with MiXCR from the multiplex PCR reads. This table holds 120,000 or so distinct CDR3 sequences, 66% found once. Sequenced: lung tumor tissue. The chain couples TRBV20-1 to TRBJ1-6; D ambiguous. The source is a man aged 30 to 39 with non-small cell lung cancer. CDR3 nucleotides: TGCAGTGCTAGAGTCTGGAGGATTAATTCACCCTTCCACTTT. Amino acids: CSARVWRINSPFHF.